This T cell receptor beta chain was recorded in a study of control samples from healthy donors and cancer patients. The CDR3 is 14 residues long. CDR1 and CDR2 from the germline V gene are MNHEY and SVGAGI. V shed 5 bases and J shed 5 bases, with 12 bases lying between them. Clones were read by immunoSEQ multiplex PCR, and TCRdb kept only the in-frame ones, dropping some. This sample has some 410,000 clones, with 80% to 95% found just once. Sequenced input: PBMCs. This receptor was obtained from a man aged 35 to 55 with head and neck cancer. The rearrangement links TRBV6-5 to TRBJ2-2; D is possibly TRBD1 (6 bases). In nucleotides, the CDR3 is TGTGCCAGCAGTCATTCAACAGGGACCGGGGAGCTGTTTTTT. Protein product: CASSHSTGTGELFF.